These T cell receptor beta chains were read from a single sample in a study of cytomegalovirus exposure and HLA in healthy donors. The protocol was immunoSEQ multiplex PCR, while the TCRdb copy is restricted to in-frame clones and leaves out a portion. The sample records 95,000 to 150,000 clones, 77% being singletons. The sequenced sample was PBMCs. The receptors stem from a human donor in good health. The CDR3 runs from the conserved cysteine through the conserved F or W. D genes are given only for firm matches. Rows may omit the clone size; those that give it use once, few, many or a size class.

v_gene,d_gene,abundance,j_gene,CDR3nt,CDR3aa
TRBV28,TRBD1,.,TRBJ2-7,TGTGCCAGCAGTCCAACCCGGGACAGCTTCTCCTACGAGCAGTACTTC,CASSPTRDSFSYEQYF
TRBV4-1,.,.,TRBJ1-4,TGCGCCAGCAGCCAAGAGAGGAGGGGAATCCTCGGGGGGGGAAAACTGTTTTTT,CASSQERRGILGGGKLFF
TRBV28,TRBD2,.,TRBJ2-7,TGTGCCAGCAGCGACGGGACTAGCGGGTATATCTACGAGCAGTACTTC,CASSDGTSGYIYEQYF
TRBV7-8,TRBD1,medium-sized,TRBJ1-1,TGTGCCAGCAGCCCAACAGGGGGCCCTTTGAGTAGGACTGAAGCTTTCTTT,CASSPTGGPLSRTEAFF
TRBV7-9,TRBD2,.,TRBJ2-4,TGTGCCAGCAGCTTAAGCCTAGCGGGAGGCCTAGCCAAAAACATTCAGTACTTC,CASSLSLAGGLAKNIQYF
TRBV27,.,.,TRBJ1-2,TGTGCCAGCAGTTTCCGGGCGTTAGGGAGTGGCTACACCTTC,CASSFRALGSGYTF
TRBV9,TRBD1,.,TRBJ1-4,TGTGCCAGCAGCGACAACAGGGGTGAAAAACTGTTTTTT,CASSDNRGEKLFF
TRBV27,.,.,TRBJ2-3,TGTGCCACCAACCAAGGGTTTCGGGAAGATACGCAGTATTTT,CATNQGFREDTQYF
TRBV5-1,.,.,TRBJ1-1,TGCGCCAGCAGCCCTGACAGGATAACTGAAGCTTTCTTT,CASSPDRITEAFF
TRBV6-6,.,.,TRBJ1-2,TGTGCCAGCAACAGTGGGGTAGGGGATGGCTACACCTTC,CASNSGVGDGYTF
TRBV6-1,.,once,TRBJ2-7,TGTGCCAGCTGGCATGCGGGGCCCGCCTACGAGCAGTACTTC,CASWHAGPAYEQYF
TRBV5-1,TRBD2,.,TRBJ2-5,TGCGCCAGCAGAAGCGGGATCCAAGAGACCCAGTACTTC,CASRSGIQETQYF
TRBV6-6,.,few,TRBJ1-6,TGTGCCAGCAGTAACAGGCCCTATAATTCACCCCTCCACTTT,CASSNRPYNSPLHF
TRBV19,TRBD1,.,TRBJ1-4,TGTGCCAGTAGGGACAGGGGAAAGAATGAAAAACTGTTTTTT,CASRDRGKNEKLFF
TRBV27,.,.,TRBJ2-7,TGTGCCAGCAGTTTGTCACAGGGCACCTACGAGCAGTACTTC,CASSLSQGTYEQYF
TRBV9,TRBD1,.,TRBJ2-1,TGTGCCAGCAGCGTTCAGGACAGGGTGACTGAGCAGTTCTTC,CASSVQDRVTEQFF
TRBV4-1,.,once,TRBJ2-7,TGCGCCAGCAGCCAAGATGCGGGGGCAAGGGCCTACGAGCAGTACTTC,CASSQDAGARAYEQYF
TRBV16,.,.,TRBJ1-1,TGTGCCAGCAGCCAATGGGGGGGCGGCACTGAAGCTTTCTTT,CASSQWGGGTEAFF
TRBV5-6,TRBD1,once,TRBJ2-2,TGTGCCAGCAGCGTGGGACAGACCGGGGAGCTGTTTTTT,CASSVGQTGELFF
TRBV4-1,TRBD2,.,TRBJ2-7,TGCGCCAGCAGCCAAGACAGACTAGCGGGATATTCCGAGCAGTACTTC,CASSQDRLAGYSEQYF
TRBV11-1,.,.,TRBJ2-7,TGTGCCAGCAGCTTGGCCCAGGGGCGCGAGCAGTACTTC,CASSLAQGREQYF
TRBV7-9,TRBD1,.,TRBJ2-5,TGTGCCAGCTCCGGCCAGGACAGGGTAATCCAAGAGACCCAGTACTTC,CASSGQDRVIQETQYF
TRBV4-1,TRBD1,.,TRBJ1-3,TGCGCCAGCAGCCAAGGCGTCAGGGGACAGCTAAGCTCTGGAAACACCATATATTTT,CASSQGVRGQLSSGNTIYF
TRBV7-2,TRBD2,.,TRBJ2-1,TGTGCCAGCAGCCCCCACGGGGGGGGTAGCTGGGGCCATTGGTTCTTC,CASSPHGGGSWGHWFF
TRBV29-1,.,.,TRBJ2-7,TGCAGCGTTGAAGATCGCTACGAGCAGTACTTC,CSVEDRYEQYF
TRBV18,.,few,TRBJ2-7,TGTGCCAGCTCACCACGGGGGGTGGGAAGCTACGAGCAGTACTTC,CASSPRGVGSYEQYF
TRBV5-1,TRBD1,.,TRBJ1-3,TGCGCCAGCAGCCTGACAGGGGGCAAAGCGGACACCATATATTTT,CASSLTGGKADTIYF
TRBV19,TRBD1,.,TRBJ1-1,TGTGCCAGTAGTATTCGGGGCTACGTCCAGGGGGCCTGGGGAAACACTGAAGCTTTCTTT,CASSIRGYVQGAWGNTEAFF